This T cell receptor (beta chain) emerged from a study of identical twins. Only healthy Caucasians were included as donors. Each cDNA held unique molecular identifiers, and template switching gave it a universal primer site. MiXCR was run by TCRdb on the 5' RACE reads, yielding one entry per CDR3 protein. The profile covers some 210,000 distinct CDR3 sequences, with 15% appearing a single time and around 40% taken by the ten largest. A few counts support this clonotype. Germline-derived CDR1 and CDR2 are LGHNA and YNFKEQ. Trimming removed 1 base from V and 6 bases from J, with 7 bases in between. The CDR3 is made up of 12 amino acids. The data were also submitted as part of a second study, on T cells expressing NK-cell markers. That work states: Restriction of sorting to alpha-beta TCR T cells was accomplished in several experiments using an anti-gamma-delta TCR antibody.

This TCR was recovered from a woman aged 18-29 years in good health. The specimen was CD8+ T cells sorted from blood. The J gene is TRBJ2-7, the V gene TRBV4-2; a possible D gene is TRBD2 (5 bases). CDR3 nucleotides: TGTGCCAGCAGCCAAGGTGGAGGCGAGCAGTACTTC. Encoded protein: CASSQGGGEQYF.